Listed below are T cell receptor beta chains from one sample, sequenced in a study of metastatic and nonmetastatic thyroid tumors. Using MiXCR, TCRdb reanalyzed the PCR reads. This table holds around 40,000 clones, roughly 17% found once. The specimen sequenced was blood. Receptors originate from a male donor with papillary thyroid cancer or a benign thyroid nodule (not recorded which). Some clones in this sample may be carry-over from other donors' samples. CDR3s include the opening cysteine and the closing phenylalanine or tryptophan. The D gene is left open where the match is weak. Clone size is shown for a subset of rows, as once, few, many or a class of expanded clone.

D gene: TRBD1
V gene: TRBV6-4
J gene: TRBJ1-6
clone size: few
CDR3 protein: CASIYSAQGASPLHF
CDR3 DNA: TGTGCCAGCATTTACTCGGCCCAGGGGGCTTCACCCCTCCACTTT

D gene: .
V gene: TRBV19
J gene: TRBJ2-1
clone size: many
CDR3 protein: CASSIQTGSYNEQFF
CDR3 DNA: TGTGCCAGTAGTATTCAAACGGGCTCCTACAATGAGCAGTTCTTC

D gene: TRBD1
V gene: TRBV2
J gene: TRBJ1-1
clone size: many
CDR3 protein: CASSLGQWNTEAFF
CDR3 DNA: TGTGCCAGCAGCCTGGGACAGTGGAACACTGAAGCTTTCTTT

D gene: TRBD1
V gene: TRBV9
J gene: TRBJ2-1
clone size: many
CDR3 protein: CASSVGGQLYNEQFF
CDR3 DNA: TGTGCCAGCAGCGTAGGGGGACAGCTATACAATGAGCAGTTCTTC

D gene: .
V gene: TRBV2
J gene: TRBJ2-7
clone size: .
CDR3 protein: CASTRGQNDYEQYF
CDR3 DNA: TGTGCCAGCACCAGGGGCCAAAACGACTACGAGCAGTACTTC

D gene: .
V gene: TRBV19
J gene: TRBJ1-5
clone size: .
CDR3 protein: CGSSANRDSNQPQHF
CDR3 DNA: TGTGGGAGTAGTGCAAACAGGGATAGCAATCAGCCCCAGCATTTT

D gene: .
V gene: TRBV6-1
J gene: TRBJ1-6
clone size: .
CDR3 protein: CGGGGDFDSPLHF
CDR3 DNA: TGTGGCGGAGGGGGGGATTTTGATTCACCCCTCCACTTT

D gene: .
V gene: TRBV24-1
J gene: TRBJ2-1
clone size: few
CDR3 protein: CATSERGRLSYNEQFF
CDR3 DNA: TGTGCCACCAGTGAGCGCGGACGCCTTTCCTACAATGAGCAGTTCTTC

D gene: .
V gene: TRBV4-1
J gene: TRBJ2-2
clone size: many
CDR3 protein: CASSQDVSIGGELFF
CDR3 DNA: TGCGCCAGCAGCCAAGATGTATCAATAGGCGGGGAGCTGTTTTTT

D gene: .
V gene: TRBV6-2/TRBV6-3
J gene: TRBJ1-1
clone size: medium-sized
CDR3 protein: CASSDQTAGDTEAFF
CDR3 DNA: TGTGCCAGCAGTGACCAGACAGCGGGGGACACTGAAGCTTTCTTT

D gene: TRBD2
V gene: TRBV28
J gene: TRBJ2-2
clone size: few
CDR3 protein: CASSFRLAGGLALFF
CDR3 DNA: TGTGCCAGCAGTTTTAGACTAGCGGGAGGGTTAGCGCTGTTTTTT

D gene: TRBD2
V gene: TRBV10-3
J gene: TRBJ2-3
clone size: many
CDR3 protein: CASASGASTDTQYF
CDR3 DNA: TGTGCCAGCGCTAGCGGGGCTAGCACAGATACGCAGTATTTT

D gene: TRBD1
V gene: TRBV6-1
J gene: TRBJ1-2
clone size: many
CDR3 protein: CASSPGQGDGYTF
CDR3 DNA: TGTGCCAGCAGCCCCGGACAGGGAGATGGCTACACCTTC

D gene: .
V gene: TRBV28
J gene: TRBJ2-2
clone size: many
CDR3 protein: CASSKHTGELFF
CDR3 DNA: TGTGCCAGCAGTAAACACACCGGGGAGCTGTTTTTT

D gene: .
V gene: TRBV20-1
J gene: TRBJ2-7
clone size: many
CDR3 protein: CSAEGLTYEQYF
CDR3 DNA: TGCAGTGCCGAGGGACTGACGTACGAGCAGTACTTC

D gene: TRBD1
V gene: TRBV3-1
J gene: TRBJ1-1
clone size: few
CDR3 protein: CATKQGPFTEAFF
CDR3 DNA: TGTGCCACCAAACAGGGGCCTTTCACTGAAGCCTTCTTT

D gene: .
V gene: TRBV5-1
J gene: TRBJ2-7
clone size: .
CDR3 protein: CASRTATSYEPYF
CDR3 DNA: TGCGCCAGCAGGACAGCAACCTCCTACGAGCCGTACTTC

D gene: .
V gene: TRBV7-6
J gene: TRBJ2-1
clone size: many
CDR3 protein: CASSPRPHADNEQFF
CDR3 DNA: TGTGCCAGCAGCCCGCGCCCACACGCTGACAATGAGCAGTTCTTC

D gene: .
V gene: TRBV2
J gene: TRBJ2-6
clone size: many
CDR3 protein: CASSEVRGGNGANVLTF
CDR3 DNA: TGTGCCAGCAGTGAAGTTCGTGGGGGAAATGGGGCCAACGTCCTGACTTTC

D gene: TRBD2
V gene: TRBV6-2/TRBV6-3
J gene: TRBJ2-7
clone size: .
CDR3 protein: CASSYSTGGVTYF
CDR3 DNA: TGTGCCAGCAGTTACTCGACGGGGGGGGTCACGTACTTC

D gene: .
V gene: TRBV4-1
J gene: TRBJ2-7
clone size: .
CDR3 protein: CASSPGTLSSYEQYF
CDR3 DNA: TGCGCCAGCAGCCCCGGGACGCTGAGCTCCTACGAGCAGTACTTC

D gene: .
V gene: TRBV3-1
J gene: TRBJ1-5
clone size: many
CDR3 protein: CASSLKRRGPFNQPQHF
CDR3 DNA: TGTGCCAGCAGCCTCAAGCGGAGGGGACCTTTCAATCAGCCCCAGCATTTT

D gene: TRBD1
V gene: TRBV3-1
J gene: TRBJ1-1
clone size: many
CDR3 protein: CASTGQRDTEAFF
CDR3 DNA: TGTGCCAGTACGGGACAGAGGGACACTGAAGCTTTCTTT

D gene: TRBD1
V gene: TRBV6-4
J gene: TRBJ1-6
clone size: .
CDR3 protein: CASSDSKTGWNPSSYNSPLHF
CDR3 DNA: TGTGCCAGCAGTGACTCGAAGACAGGGTGGAATCCTAGCTCCTATAATTCACCCCTCCACTTT

D gene: .
V gene: TRBV5-6
J gene: TRBJ2-2
clone size: many
CDR3 protein: CASSFRQKNTGELFF
CDR3 DNA: TGTGCCAGCAGCTTTCGCCAGAAGAACACCGGGGAGCTGTTTTTT

D gene: .
V gene: TRBV5-1
J gene: TRBJ2-5
clone size: .
CDR3 protein: CASRRVTGTQETQYF
CDR3 DNA: TGCGCCAGCAGGCGAGTTACCGGGACCCAAGAGACCCAGTACTTC

D gene: .
V gene: TRBV9
J gene: TRBJ2-1
clone size: many
CDR3 protein: CASSVVAGTSYNEQFF
CDR3 DNA: TGTGCCAGCAGCGTAGTCGCGGGGACCTCCTACAATGAGCAGTTCTTC

D gene: .
V gene: TRBV7-9
J gene: TRBJ2-7
clone size: .
CDR3 protein: CASRSDRTGLYEQYF
CDR3 DNA: TGTGCCAGCAGATCAGACAGGACGGGGTTGTACGAGCAGTACTTC

D gene: .
V gene: TRBV28
J gene: TRBJ2-7
clone size: many
CDR3 protein: CASSPRQATYEQYF
CDR3 DNA: TGTGCCAGCAGCCCCCGCCAGGCCACCTACGAGCAGTACTTC

D gene: .
V gene: TRBV5-1
J gene: TRBJ2-2
clone size: many
CDR3 protein: CASSLDEHANTGELFF
CDR3 DNA: TGCGCCAGCAGCTTAGACGAACACGCGAACACCGGGGAGCTGTTTTTT

D gene: .
V gene: TRBV6-4
J gene: TRBJ2-1
clone size: many
CDR3 protein: CASSDGDNSEQFF
CDR3 DNA: TGTGCCAGCAGTGACGGGGACAATTCTGAGCAGTTCTTC

D gene: .
V gene: TRBV29-1
J gene: TRBJ1-1
clone size: few
CDR3 protein: CSVEPHTNTEAFF
CDR3 DNA: TGCAGCGTTGAGCCACATACGAACACTGAAGCTTTCTTT

D gene: TRBD2
V gene: TRBV4-1
J gene: TRBJ2-1
clone size: many
CDR3 protein: CASSQGAGGRYNEQFF
CDR3 DNA: TGCGCCAGCAGCCAAGGAGCGGGGGGGCGGTACAATGAGCAGTTCTTC